This T cell receptor beta chain was recorded in a study of blood T cell repertoires in COVID-19. At the level of the study: The United States, Italy and Spain supplied acute and convalescent COVID-19 samples.

Residents of about two dozen US areas, aged roughly 18 to 90 years, made up the participants. Cohort assignment relied on participant-reported clinical history. In the authors' workflow: Amplification of reference gene primers provided the estimated nucleated cell counts. Repertoires were generated with immunoSEQ multiplex PCR, while TCRdb's copy carries only in-frame clones and drops some. Clone size and the V and J calls come from that table; the DNA yielded D and trimming. The sample shows about 220,000 clones, 86% of them seen only once. V trimming: 5 bases; J trimming: 0 bases; junction bases outside the gene matches: 4. This CDR3 has 15 residues. Germline V lookup: CDR1 LNHDA, CDR2 SQIVND (reference sequence).

The TCR sequence derives from a woman aged 40 to 50 with acute COVID-19. The chain employs TRBV19 and TRBJ2-3; 8 nucleotides match TRBD1. The sequencing sample was made of PBMCs or T cells enriched from blood (not recorded which). The CDR3 region is CASSGWTGSTDTQYF. CDR3 DNA sequence: TGTGCCAGTAGTGGCTGGACAGGGAGCACAGATACGCAGTATTTT.